This is a list of T cell receptor beta chains from one sample in a study of control samples from healthy donors and cancer patients. Assay: immunoSEQ multiplex PCR; the TCRdb copy retains only in-frame clones and omits some. Of 2,500 to 3,000 clones in the sample, approximately 80% were seen once. Input material: formalin-fixed, paraffin-embedded tissue. The receptor source for this set is a male donor with melanoma. The CDR3 runs from the conserved cysteine through the conserved F or W. The order of the fields is J gene, V gene, D gene, clone size, CDR3 DNA, CDR3 protein. D genes are given only for firm matches. Clone size is not always given. Where it is, it says once, few, many or a class for expanded clones.

TRBJ2-1,TRBV27,TRBD2,-,TGTGCCAGCAGTTTATCCCTAGCGGGAGGTTTTGAGCAGTTCTTC,CASSLSLAGGFEQFF
TRBJ2-7,TRBV6-5,TRBD2,-,TGTGCCAGTTCGGGAGGATCTCTACACGAGCAGTACTTC,CASSGGSLHEQYF
TRBJ2-3,TRBV4-3,-,large,TGCGCCAGCAGCCCTCGTACAGATACGCAGTATTTT,CASSPRTDTQYF
TRBJ2-1,TRBV7-3,-,-,TGTGCCAGCAGCTTCCGGTCCGGGACCATCAATGAGCAGTTCTTC,CASSFRSGTINEQFF
TRBJ2-7,TRBV9,-,-,TGTGCCAGCAGCGTAGGAGTAGCGACGAACGAGCAGTACTTC,CASSVGVATNEQYF
TRBJ1-1,TRBV28,-,few,TGTGCCACCTCCGGGACACTGAATGAAGCTTTCTTT,CATSGTLNEAFF
TRBJ2-7,TRBV5-4,TRBD1,-,TGTGCCAGCAGCTTTGGGGGACAGGTGAGGGGCGAGCAGTACTTC,CASSFGGQVRGEQYF
TRBJ2-3,TRBV27,TRBD2,few,TGTGCCAGCAGGATTAGCGGGAGCATACATACGCAGTATTTT,CASRISGSIHTQYF
TRBJ2-5,TRBV1,-,once,TGCACCAGCAGCCAAGCCAGCGGGAAGAGAGAGACCCAGTACTTC,CTSSQASGKRETQYF
TRBJ2-7,TRBV28,TRBD2,-,TGTGCCACCCCAGAGGAGCTAGCGGGATTTAACTACGAGCAGTACTTC,CATPEELAGFNYEQYF
TRBJ2-2,TRBV7-8,-,-,TGTGCCAGCAGACGCACTACCGGGACAAGGAACACCGGGGAGCTGTTTTTT,CASRRTTGTRNTGELFF
TRBJ1-4,TRBV7-9,-,-,TGTGCCAGCAGCGGTACTGTAGACAGGACAGCAACTAATGAAAAACTGTTTTTT,CASSGTVDRTATNEKLFF
TRBJ1-1,TRBV15,-,-,TGTGCCACCAGCAGAGTCGGGGTTGGCACTGAAGCTTTCTTT,CATSRVGVGTEAFF
TRBJ1-2,TRBV12-3/TRBV12-4,-,-,TGTGCCAGCAGTCCCCGGGTCAGGGCAGGCTACACCTTC,CASSPRVRAGYTF
TRBJ2-1,TRBV9,-,-,TGTGCCAGCAGTCCCTATATTGGACCCCCCTACAATGAGCAGTTCTTC,CASSPYIGPPYNEQFF
TRBJ2-3,TRBV27,-,-,TGTGCCAGCAGGCAGTCGGCCGTCTATAGCACAGATACGCAGTATTTT,CASRQSAVYSTDTQYF
TRBJ2-2,TRBV10-1,-,-,TGCGCCAGCAGTGACCCGGGTGGCACCGGGGAGCTGTTTTTT,CASSDPGGTGELFF
TRBJ2-7,TRBV5-5,TRBD2,few,TGTGCCAGCAGCTCAGCCGGGACTAGCGGGAAGCCAGGGCAGTACTTC,CASSSAGTSGKPGQYF
TRBJ1-2,TRBV2,-,-,TGTGCCAGCATGGAAGGGGGGTACTATGGCTACACCTTC,CASMEGGYYGYTF
TRBJ2-7,TRBV19,TRBD2,large,TGTGCCAGTAGTATCGGGCTAGCGGGATTCGGCTACGAGCAGTACTTC,CASSIGLAGFGYEQYF
TRBJ2-7,TRBV6-1,-,-,TGTGCCAGCAGTGAGGCCACCTCAGGGTGGGATTACGAGCAGTACTTC,CASSEATSGWDYEQYF
TRBJ2-7,TRBV29-1,TRBD1,-,TGCAGCGTGGCCGGAGGAGACAGGGGCGTTCGCGAGCAGTACTTC,CSVAGGDRGVREQYF
TRBJ2-2,TRBV4-1,TRBD2,-,TGCGCCAGCAGCCAAGCCGGGCTAGCGGCGAACACCGGGGAGCTGTTTTTT,CASSQAGLAANTGELFF
TRBJ1-1,TRBV5-6,-,-,TGTGCCAGCAGTGGATTGAACACTGAAGCTTTCTTT,CASSGLNTEAFF
TRBJ1-5,TRBV12-3/TRBV12-4,-,-,TGTGCCAGCAGTTTGCGAGGGGGTCAGCCCCAGCATTTT,CASSLRGGQPQHF
TRBJ2-3,TRBV7-9,TRBD1,-,TGTGCCAGCAGCCGGACAGGATACACAGATACGCAGTATTTT,CASSRTGYTDTQYF
TRBJ2-5,TRBV11-2,TRBD2,-,TGTGCCAGCGGGGATAGCGGGACCTCTTCCGAGACCCAGTACTTC,CASGDSGTSSETQYF
TRBJ2-3,TRBV18,-,-,TGTGCCAGCCCTACCCCCGGCAGGGGCGCGGCAGATACGCAGTATTTT,CASPTPGRGAADTQYF
TRBJ2-1,TRBV28,-,-,TGTGCCAGCAGTTTATCACAGGGTGGGGATGAGCAGTTCTTC,CASSLSQGGDEQFF
TRBJ2-7,TRBV4-1,TRBD2,once,TGCGCCAGCAGCCAAGGGTCTAGCGGGAGCTACGAGCAGTACTTC,CASSQGSSGSYEQYF
TRBJ2-3,TRBV5-8,-,-,TGTGCCAGCAGCCTTGGTCGAGCCTGGTCCCCCAGTACGCAGTATTTT,CASSLGRAWSPSTQYF
TRBJ1-5,TRBV28,TRBD1,-,TGTGCCAGCAGTTTAGGGACAGGGAAGACAGGGATAAGACAGCCCCAGCATTTT,CASSLGTGKTGIRQPQHF
TRBJ2-7,TRBV13,-,-,TGTGCCAGCAGCTCGGTGGGGGGACGGGACGCCTACGAGCAGTACTTC,CASSSVGGRDAYEQYF
TRBJ2-7,TRBV5-1,TRBD1,-,TGCGCCAGCAGCCTGGGACAGGGGGTAGGCCACGAGCAGTACTTC,CASSLGQGVGHEQYF
TRBJ2-2,TRBV4-1,TRBD2,-,TGCGCCAGCAGCCAAGCCGGACTAGCGGGAGTTGGCACCGGGGAGCTGTTTTTT,CASSQAGLAGVGTGELFF
TRBJ2-5,TRBV10-1,TRBD1,-,TGCGCCAGCAGACTAGACAGGGGCAGGGAGACCCAGTACTTC,CASRLDRGRETQYF
TRBJ2-5,TRBV5-6,-,few,TGTGCCAGCAGCACTGGCCTGGAAGAGACCCAGTACTTC,CASSTGLEETQYF
TRBJ2-5,TRBV7-2,-,-,TGTGCCAGCAGCTTAGGACACCCCCAAGAGACCCAGTACTTC,CASSLGHPQETQYF
TRBJ2-1,TRBV9,TRBD2,-,TGTGCCAGCAGCGAATGGATAGCGGGAGAGGGCAATGAGCAGTTCTTC,CASSEWIAGEGNEQFF
TRBJ2-3,TRBV5-3,-,-,TGTGCCAGAAGCTTGTCCCGCAGGGGGGCGTCTGTGGACACAGATACGCAGTATTTT,CARSLSRRGASVDTDTQYF
TRBJ2-1,TRBV5-6,-,-,TGTGCCAGCAGCCTGGGGTATCGCAGTGAGCAGTTCTTC,CASSLGYRSEQFF
TRBJ2-3,TRBV13,TRBD2,once,TGTGCCAGTGGACTAGCGGGAGTAGGTGATACGCAGTATTTT,CASGLAGVGDTQYF
TRBJ1-2,TRBV11-3,-,-,TGTGCTAGCAGCCCACAGGGATATGGCTACACCTTC,CASSPQGYGYTF
TRBJ2-2,TRBV5-1,-,-,TGCGCCAGCAGCATTGGAGACACCGGGGAGCTGTTTTTT,CASSIGDTGELFF
TRBJ1-5,TRBV4-1,-,once,TGCGCCAGCAGCCAAGAATGGGATCAGCCCCAGCATTTT,CASSQEWDQPQHF
TRBJ1-1,TRBV29-1,TRBD1,few,TGCAGCGTTCACAAACAGGGGAGGATGAACACTGAAGCTTTCTTT,CSVHKQGRMNTEAFF